These T cell receptor beta chains were read from a single sample in a study of T-cell reconstitution after alpha-beta-depleted transplantation in children. One entry per CDR3 protein results from TCRdb running MiXCR on the PCR reads. The table has 440,000 or so distinct CDR3 sequences, roughly 11% seen once. This material consisted of PBMCs from the stem cell graft donor, taken from the stem cell graft. The receptors were gathered from a human donor who donated a stem cell graft to a child with acute myeloid leukemia. CDR3s include the opening cysteine and the closing phenylalanine or tryptophan. The D gene is left open where the match is weak. Size values are once, few and many counts, or a class for expanded clones, and some rows have none.

>TRBV7-3|many|TRBJ2-2|-
TGTGCCAGCAGCCGGGACGGCACCGGGGAGCTGTTTTTT
CASSRDGTGELFF
>TRBV10-3|few|TRBJ2-1|-
TGTGCCATCAGCCTCACCTCCAGGCGGGACAATGAGCAGTTCTTC
CAISLTSRRDNEQFF
>TRBV7-2|many|TRBJ2-1|-
TGTGCCAGCAGCTCACAGGGCTATGAGCAGTTCTTC
CASSSQGYEQFF
>TRBV20-1|few|TRBJ1-1|-
TGCAGAGGCCTCGGGAGGACTGAAGCTTTCTTT
CRGLGRTEAFF
>TRBV5-8|many|TRBJ2-1|TRBD1
TGTGCCAGCAGCCTGGGGGGGACAGGGGACTACAATGAGCAGTTCTTC
CASSLGGTGDYNEQFF
>TRBV2|-|TRBJ1-2|-
TGTGCCAGCAGTGATGCCTATGAGGGCTATGGCTACACCTTC
CASSDAYEGYGYTF
>TRBV20-1|few|TRBJ2-7|-
TGCAGTGCTCCCAGCCCGGACCGCACCTACGAGCAGTACTTC
CSAPSPDRTYEQYF
>TRBV4-2|few|TRBJ2-2|-
TGTGCCAGCAGCCAAGAATCAGGGAGCACCGGGGAGCTGTTTTTT
CASSQESGSTGELFF
>TRBV7-8|-|TRBJ2-6|-
TGTGCCAGCAGCCCTCCGGGACTCGACTTCTCTGGGGCCAACGTCCTGACTTTC
CASSPPGLDFSGANVLTF
>TRBV27|few|TRBJ1-5|-
TGTGCCAGCAGTTTAATGTTCAATGGCAATCAGCCCCAGCATTTT
CASSLMFNGNQPQHF
>TRBV24-1|few|TRBJ2-3|TRBD2
TGTGCCACCAGTGATGGATCGCTAGCGGATGCAAGGCAGTATTTT
CATSDGSLADARQYF
>TRBV20-1|few|TRBJ2-7|-
TGCAGTGTGGCAGGGCAGGGCGAGCAGTACTTC
CSVAGQGEQYF
>TRBV5-1|-|TRBJ1-1|TRBD1
TGCGCCAGCAGACCGGACAGGGTGAACACTGAAGCTTTCTTT
CASRPDRVNTEAFF
>TRBV9|few|TRBJ2-1|-
TGTGCCAGCAGCGTAGGTCCTCAGGAGCAGTTCTTC
CASSVGPQEQFF
>TRBV29-1|-|TRBJ2-5|-
TGCAGCGTTGGGGGGACGTATCAAGAGACCCAGTACTTC
CSVGGTYQETQYF
>TRBV12-3/TRBV12-4|-|TRBJ2-3|-
TGTGCCAGCAGTTTCTTGGACGGGCCGAAGTGGCAGTATTTT
CASSFLDGPKWQYF
>TRBV25-1|-|TRBJ2-1|-
TGTGCCAGCAGTGAATTGGTTAAAAATGAGCAGTTCTTC
CASSELVKNEQFF
>TRBV5-1|-|TRBJ1-1|-
TGCGCCAGCAGCTTCAGGGCTATTAGTGCGGCTGAAGCTTTCTTT
CASSFRAISAAEAFF
>TRBV5-1|few|TRBJ1-2|-
TGCGCCAGCAGCGGGTCGGCGAGCTATGGCTACACCTTC
CASSGSASYGYTF
>TRBV7-9|few|TRBJ2-3|TRBD2
TGTGCCAGCAGCCCCGCCAGGGCGGGGGTCACAGATACGCAGTATTTT
CASSPARAGVTDTQYF